One sample yielded the 21 T cell receptor beta chains listed below, sequenced in a study of OX40 agonist ivuxolimab in advanced cancers. Here immunoSEQ multiplex PCR was the method, and the copy in TCRdb shows in-frame clones only, minus some. The data contain some 57,000 clones, approximately 87% of them seen just once; the ten biggest clones take up about 5%. Specimen: CD4+ or CD8+ T cells sorted from blood, collected in a trial of the OX40 agonist ivuxolimab. Source of these receptors: an adult with an advanced solid tumor such as melanoma, head and neck, liver or kidney cancer.

This clone showed up just once. CDR3 nucleotide sequence: TGTGCCAGCACAAGTGGAGGCTCAGGGGCCATGAACACTGAAGCTTTCTTT. It specifies CASTSGGSGAMNTEAFF. The chain joins TRBV5-4 to TRBJ1-1; a possible D gene is TRBD1 (6 bases). This CDR3 contains 17 residues. Germline CDR1 and CDR2: SGHNT and YYREEE (reference sequence). V lost 6 bases and J lost 0, with 21 bases in between. The full variable domain, with the rest looked up from reference TRBV5-4 and TRBJ1-1, is ETGVTQSPTHLIKTRGQQVTLRCSSQSGHNTVSWYQQALGQGPQFIFQYYREEENGRGNFPPRFSGLQFPNYSSELNVNALELDDSALYLCASTSGGSGAMNTEAFFGQGTRLTVV.

This chain links TRBV30 with TRBJ1-3; D unclear. In germline, CDR1 is GTSNPN, CDR2 SVGIG (reference sequence). Trimming took 2 bases from V and 10 from J, leaving 12 bases between them. The length of the CDR3 is 12 residues. CDR3 sequence reads: CAWSTQLGTIYF. CDR3 DNA sequence: TGTGCCTGGAGTACCCAACTCGGGACCATATATTTT.

In its sample, this clone was seen once. V and J are TRBV6-5 and TRBJ2-5; D possibly corresponds to TRBD1 (6 bases). The V and J ends lost 6 bases and 4 bases respectively, with 15 bases between them. Germline assignment: CDR1 MNHEY and CDR2 SVGAGI. The CDR3 extends over 14 amino acids. CDR3 protein: CASSLQGSVETQYF. CDR3 nucleotides: TGTGCCAGCAGCCTCCAGGGGAGTGTAGAGACCCAGTACTTC.

The chain links TRBV5-1 to TRBJ2-5; 8 bases map to TRBD2. With 1 base clipped from V and 4 bases from J, the junction kept 6 bases outside the gene matches. The CDR3 has 15 amino acids. Germline values: CDR1 SGHRS, CDR2 YFSETQ. The CDR3 reads CASSLTPGGLETQYF. The CDR3 region has the DNA TGCGCCAGCAGCTTGACTCCGGGAGGGTTAGAGACCCAGTACTTC.

This clone was counted between two and nine times. Additional DNA sequences in this sample encode the identical CDR3. The chain couples TRBV6-6 to TRBJ1-1, with no clear D. V was shortened by 2 bases and J by 5 bases, with 9 bases between the two germline ends. Germline CDR1 MNHNY, CDR2 SVGAGI (reference sequence). The CDR3 spans 13 residues. CDR3 in amino acids: CASSYDGNTEAFF. CDR3 coding DNA: TGTGCCAGCAGTTACGATGGGAATACTGAAGCTTTCTTT.

J is TRBJ2-7 and V is TRBV9; 9 bases fit TRBD2. V shed 0 bases and J 3 bases; nucleotides not matched to a gene: 7. Germline loops: CDR1 SGDLS, CDR2 YYNGEE. This CDR3 has 16 amino acids. The CDR3 reads CASSVDPSGTYYEQYF. The CDR3, as DNA: TGTGCCAGCAGCGTAGATCCTAGCGGGACTTACTACGAGCAGTACTTC.

This chain links TRBV2 with TRBJ2-3, with 7 bases matching TRBD2. There are 14 residues in the CDR3. The V gene's germline CDR1 is SNHLY and CDR2 FYNNEI. The junction had 12 bases not matched to a gene; V was cut back by 11 bases and J by 4 bases. For the CDR3, the DNA is TGTGCCTCCAAACCCCGGGGGGATGCAGATACGCAGTATTTT. Residues: CASKPRGDADTQYF.

The CDR3 reads CASSANYEQYF. CDR3 nucleotides: TGTGCCAGCAGCGCCAACTACGAGCAGTACTTC. This chain joins TRBV5-4 and TRBJ2-7; no definite D call. Germline CDR1 reads SGHNT; CDR2 reads YYREEE (reference sequence). The length of the CDR3 is 11 residues. Trimming pared 4 bases from V and 3 bases from J, leaving 5 bases between.

This clone appeared a few times. The chain has TRBV11-3 and TRBJ2-2, with D possibly matching TRBD2 (6 bases). The CDR3 length is 15 residues. The germline gives CDR1 SGHNT, CDR2 YENEEA. The germline V and J ends were trimmed by 10 bases and 6 bases, with 21 bases remaining between them. CDR3 coding DNA: TGTGCCATTTCCTTCAAGGGGACTTGGGCCGGGGAGCTGTTTTTT. It translates to CAISFKGTWAGELFF.

V and J are TRBV7-3 and TRBJ2-3; TRBD2 might be the D (5 bases). The CDR3 has 18 amino acids. Germline CDR1 SGHTA, CDR2 FQGTGA. Trimming removed 1 base from V and 1 base from J, with 18 bases in between. The CDR3 sequence is CASSLRGKTSKGTDTQYF. For the CDR3, the DNA is TGTGCCAGCAGCTTAAGAGGGAAGACAAGCAAGGGCACAGATACGCAGTATTTT.

The V and J genes are TRBV5-1 and TRBJ2-5; TRBD2 aligns across 12 bases. Germline loops: CDR1 SGHRS, CDR2 YFSETQ. The CDR3 runs to 16 residues. V lost 5 bases, J lost 1 base, and 6 bases stayed unmatched. CDR3: CASSVGLAGFQETQYF. The DNA for the CDR3 is TGCGCCAGCAGTGTTGGACTAGCGGGGTTCCAAGAGACCCAGTACTTC.

This clone was recorded only once. Mismatch with germline at one junction end may stem from a read error. This rearrangement joins TRBV7-7 to TRBJ2-5; 7 positions match TRBD1. The tail of the sequence fits TRBJ2-7 better, so the J call may be wrong. Germline V lookup: CDR1 SSHAT, CDR2 FNYEAQ (reference sequence). The CDR3 length is 14 residues. This chain's CDR3 is CASSRIEGQDEQYF. In DNA form, the CDR3 reads TGTGCTAGCAGCCGTATCGAAGGACAGGACGAGCAGTACTTC.

The chain combines TRBV14 with TRBJ2-5; D may match TRBD1 or TRBD2 (5 bases each). From germline, CDR1 is SGHDN and CDR2 FVKESK. Trimming left V 4 bases short and J 5 bases short, with 14 bases between. CDR3 length equals 14 residues. The chain's CDR3 is CASSPGSLRETQYF. The CDR3, as DNA: TGTGCCAGCAGCCCAGGGAGCTTACGGGAGACCCAGTACTTC.

This sequence joins TRBV6-5 and TRBJ1-2; TRBD1 agrees at 10 bases. Germline loops: CDR1 MNHEY, CDR2 SVGAGI. The CDR3 has 14 residues. V shed 8 bases and J 4 bases; nucleotides not matched to a gene: 7. CDR3 amino acids: CASVDRGIVYGYTF. The CDR3 bases are TGTGCCAGCGTGGACAGGGGGATTGTCTATGGCTACACCTTC.

The chain carries TRBV11-3 and TRBJ2-7, with D perhaps TRBD2 (6 bases). In germline, CDR1 is SGHNT, CDR2 YENEEA. V was cut by 8 bases and J by 3 bases, with 14 bases left in between. The CDR3 is 13 residues long. The CDR3 nucleotides read TGTGCCAGCTCGGCGGGGACGGGCTACGAGCAGTACTTC. Translated, it gives CASSAGTGYEQYF.

J is TRBJ1-1 and V is TRBV5-1; D gene ambiguous. Germline CDR1 is SGHRS and CDR2 is YFSETQ. There are 16 residues in the CDR3. Deletions cut 4 bases from V and 5 bases from J, with 21 bases between. In nucleotides, the CDR3 is TGCGCCAGCAGCCCAGAGGGTGGCCACCTCGGGACTGAAGCTTTCTTT. Residues: CASSPEGGHLGTEAFF.

This chain's CDR3 is CASSRETGRSNQPQHF. CDR3 nucleotides: TGTGCCAGCAGTCGTGAGACAGGGAGGAGCAATCAGCCCCAGCATTTT. The rearrangement links TRBV7-9 to TRBJ1-5, with 7 nucleotides matching TRBD1. The germline V gene encodes CDR1 SEHNR and CDR2 FQNEAQ (reference sequence). The junction had 9 bases not matched to a gene; V was cut back by 6 bases and J by 1 base. This CDR3 is 16 amino acids long.

The chain links TRBV6-1 to TRBJ2-3; TRBD2 matches 10 bases. V lost 7 bases and J lost 2; bases outside the gene matches: 6. The CDR3 runs to 15 residues. The germline V gene has CDR1 MNHNS and CDR2 SASEGT. CDR3 protein: CASTVAGGPTDTQYF. DNA for the CDR3: TGTGCCAGCACCGTAGCGGGAGGCCCCACAGATACGCAGTATTTT.

The V and J genes are TRBV2 and TRBJ1-2, with 7 bases lining up with TRBD1. Germline-derived CDR1 and CDR2 are SNHLY and FYNNEI. CDR3 length: 16 residues. V lost 2 bases, J lost 5 bases, and 11 bases stayed unmatched. The CDR3 nucleotides read TGTGCCAGCAGTGAAAATAGGGACAGAAGGGTTTATGGCTACACCTTC. Translation: CASSENRDRRVYGYTF.

CDR3 in amino acids: CASSPGLAGAYEQYF. In nucleotides, the CDR3 is TGTGCCAGCAGCCCTGGACTAGCGGGGGCCTACGAGCAGTACTTC. The rearrangement joins TRBV7-3 to TRBJ2-7; 13 bases are shared with TRBD2. From germline, CDR1 is SGHTA and CDR2 FQGTGA. CDR3 length: 15 residues. V dropped 5 bases and J dropped 2; count of bases not matched to a gene: 3.

The J gene is TRBJ2-3, the V gene TRBV7-6, with TRBD2 matching 13 bases. This CDR3 is built from 16 residues. Trimming removed 5 bases from V and 7 bases from J; junction bases left unmatched: 9. Germline values: CDR1 SGHVS, CDR2 FNYEAQ. Here the CDR3 DNA reads TGTGCCAGCAGCCCTGGACTAGCGGGGGCGGGTTATACGCAGTATTTT. Encoded protein: CASSPGLAGAGYTQYF. The whole variable domain, remainder taken from reference TRBV7-6 and TRBJ2-3, is GAGVSQSPRYKVTKRGQDVALRCDPISGHVSLYWYRQALGQGPEFLTYFNYEAQQDKSGLPNDRFSAERPEGSISTLTIQRTEQRDSAMYRCASSPGLAGAGYTQYFGPGTRLTVL.